This TCR beta chain is drawn from a study of radiotherapy plus CTLA-4 blockade in lung cancer. Overall study: Patients showed objective responses in 15% to 20% of cases, and disease control was achieved by under 40%.

Measured with immunoSEQ multiplex PCR; TCRdb has only the in-frame clones, and not every one. There are 39,000 or so clones in the sample; about 68% occur only once, and 8.9% lies in the top ten. Points on this clone: Its antigen is unknown.

Overall study results and limits: How blood T cell clones changed early, along with interferon-beta, reportedly forecast response best. In blood, TCR clones derived from the tumor expanded after radiotherapy plus ipilimumab.

Focal radiation was given together with CTLA-4 blockade (ipilimumab) to patients with chemo-refractory metastatic non-small-cell lung cancer. V lost 0 bases to trimming and J lost 0 bases, with 10 bases between them. Germline CDR1 is SGDLS and CDR2 is YYNGEE. This CDR3 region has 15 residues. This rearrangement joins TRBV9 to TRBJ2-7; the D is unclear. The receptor's source is a human donor with non-small cell lung cancer who had stable disease on radiotherapy plus ipilimumab. Sequenced here: peripheral blood, sampled from a patient treated with radiotherapy plus ipilimumab. The CDR3 reads CASSVGLQSSYEQYF. For the CDR3, the DNA is TGTGCCAGCAGCGTAGGCCTCCAGAGCTCCTACGAGCAGTACTTC.